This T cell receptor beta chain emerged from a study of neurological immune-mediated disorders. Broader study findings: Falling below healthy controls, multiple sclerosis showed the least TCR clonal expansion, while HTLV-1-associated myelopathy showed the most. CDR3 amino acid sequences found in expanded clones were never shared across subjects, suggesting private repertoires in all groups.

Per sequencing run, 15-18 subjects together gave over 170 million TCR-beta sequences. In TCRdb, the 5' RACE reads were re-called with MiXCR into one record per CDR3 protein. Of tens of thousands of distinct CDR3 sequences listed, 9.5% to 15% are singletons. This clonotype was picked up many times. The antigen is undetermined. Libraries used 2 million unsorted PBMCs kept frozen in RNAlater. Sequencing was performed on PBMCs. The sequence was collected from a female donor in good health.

The CDR3 region has the DNA TGTGCCAGCTCACCTGGGCAAACGAACACTGAAGCTTTCTTT. Amino acids: CASSPGQTNTEAFF. The genes are TRBV18 and TRBJ1-1; D gene ambiguous. The germline V and J ends were trimmed by 3 bases and 1 base, with 9 bases remaining between them. CDR1 KGHSH and CDR2 LQKENI come from the germline V gene. The length of the CDR3 is 14 residues.